These T cell receptor beta chains were read from a single sample in a study of cytotoxic CD8 clonotypes in ibrutinib-treated CLL. Sequenced by immunoSEQ multiplex PCR; TCRdb stores in-frame clones only, minus some. The sample gives tens of thousands of clones, 56% of which show up once; roughly 22% is in the top ten. The source material was PBMCs, sampled after 24 months of ibrutinib treatment. The receptors come from a human donor with chronic lymphocytic leukemia. Both conserved end residues are part of each CDR3. Size is omitted from some rows. Given values are once, few, many or a class for expanded clones.

CDR3: CASSEGPTLPNEQYF; size: .; V: TRBV6-1
CDR3: CASSLARVWETQYF; size: .; V: TRBV28
CDR3: CASSPGQGGADTQYF; size: once; V: TRBV5-1
CDR3: CASSPRAFYPHGYTF; size: .; V: TRBV7-8
CDR3: CASSFAGTTKETQYF; size: few; V: TRBV7-8
CDR3: CASSSANEKLFF; size: .; V: TRBV7-2
CDR3: CASSLSLGGAETQYF; size: few; V: TRBV27
CDR3: CASSSLVSPRETQYF; size: .; V: TRBV5-1
CDR3: CASSETRDRGSYTF; size: few; V: TRBV2
CDR3: CASSGQGPTEAFF; size: .; V: TRBV6-5
CDR3: CASSVVAPLGNTIYF; size: .; V: TRBV9
CDR3: CASNAAGYQETQYF; size: .; V: TRBV7-9
CDR3: CASSPVGGESYNEQFF; size: .; V: TRBV11-3
CDR3: CASSPGASGTLGEQYF; size: .; V: TRBV7-6
CDR3: CASSFTGGGTDTQYF; size: once; V: TRBV5-5
CDR3: CASSYSITDRSYEQYF; size: many; V: TRBV6-6
CDR3: CASSYSIVRDDEQYF; size: .; V: TRBV6-4
CDR3: CASTPSLAGRTDTQYF; size: .; V: TRBV5-1
CDR3: CAWRPWSDTTNEKLFF; size: few; V: TRBV30
CDR3: CASSLWQGSSYNEQFF; size: .; V: TRBV7-8
CDR3: CASSNPLGEQFF; size: .; V: TRBV19
CDR3: CASSHMDILGLGGNTIYF; size: .; V: TRBV19
CDR3: CASSPSGVNYGYTF; size: .; V: TRBV6-6
CDR3: CASSSRAGRETQYF; size: few; V: TRBV6-6
CDR3: CASSLEGGRWQPQHF; size: .; V: TRBV5-5
CDR3: CASSEGGLGGQPQHF; size: .; V: TRBV6-1
CDR3: CATSRVGGGLDEQFF; size: .; V: TRBV15
CDR3: CASSPVGYGELFF; size: medium-sized; V: TRBV18
CDR3: CASSNPGTSGRDTQYF; size: .; V: TRBV19
CDR3: CASREDRAAGYTF; size: .; V: TRBV6-5
CDR3: CASSLFDQPQHF; size: .; V: TRBV5-6
CDR3: CASSYTREESPLHF; size: .; V: TRBV6-5
CDR3: CASSYRQGGGYTF; size: few; V: TRBV6-5
CDR3: CASSHSPDRGNQPQHF; size: few; V: TRBV18
CDR3: CASSQELAGGLGTQYF; size: .; V: TRBV4-1
CDR3: CASSPPLLTVSNQPQHF; size: few; V: TRBV7-2
CDR3: CASSWKGTGELFF; size: .; V: TRBV5-4
CDR3: CASSVTRGNTDTQYF; size: .; V: TRBV9
CDR3: CASSLYEQYF; size: .; V: TRBV11-2
CDR3: CASSPEGLPSEYF; size: .; V: TRBV7-2
CDR3: CASSLGTGTRGGELFF; size: many; V: TRBV7-2
CDR3: CASSLVQGSPYEQYF; size: .; V: TRBV27